A selection of T cell receptor beta chains follows, all from one sample in a study of T cells after yellow fever vaccination. TCRdb re-analysed the 5' RACE reads in MiXCR, keeping a single row per CDR3 protein. This table holds 300,000 to 400,000 distinct CDR3 sequences, about 12% found once. Sequencing was performed on CD4+ T cells sorted from PBMCs, taken 15 days after the yellow fever booster vaccination. The receptors stem from a man younger than 35 who received the YFV17D yellow fever vaccine. CDR3s include the opening cysteine and the closing phenylalanine or tryptophan. The D gene is left open where the match is weak. Not every row has a clone size; where given, it reads once, few, many or a size class.

j_call d_call clone_size v_call cdr3_aa cdr3_nt
TRBJ2-7 TRBD2 NA TRBV12-3/TRBV12-4 CASTRGTSGGYEQYF TGTGCCAGCACTAGGGGGACTAGCGGGGGCTACGAGCAGTACTTC
TRBJ2-1 TRBD2 NA TRBV20-1 CSASSGDGEQFF TGCAGTGCTAGTAGCGGGGACGGTGAGCAGTTCTTC
TRBJ1-6 NA few TRBV4-2 CASSQEPDSPLHF TGTGCCAGCAGCCAAGAGCCAGACTCACCCCTCCACTTT
TRBJ2-1 NA NA TRBV7-2 CASSLSRALYNEQFF TGTGCCAGCAGCTTATCCAGGGCCCTCTACAATGAGCAGTTCTTC
TRBJ2-3 TRBD2 few TRBV11-2 CASRLAGADTQYF TGTGCCAGCCGACTAGCGGGGGCAGATACGCAGTATTTT
TRBJ1-6 NA NA TRBV20-1 CTSASPSGPPEPLHF TGCACCAGTGCGAGCCCCAGCGGCCCACCCGAGCCCCTCCACTTT
TRBJ2-1 TRBD2 few TRBV25-1 CASSESASGENEQFF TGTGCCAGCAGTGAATCCGCTAGCGGGGAGAATGAGCAGTTCTTC
TRBJ2-1 TRBD2 NA TRBV19 CASSPLAGGDNEQFF TGTGCCAGTAGTCCTCTAGCGGGGGGCGACAATGAGCAGTTCTTC
TRBJ1-3 NA NA TRBV29-1 CSALRTQGPGNTIYF TGCAGCGCGTTGCGGACACAGGGACCTGGAAACACCATATATTTT
TRBJ1-1 TRBD1 many TRBV4-1 CASRDREMNTEAFF TGCGCCAGCAGAGACAGGGAGATGAACACTGAAGCTTTCTTT
TRBJ1-1 NA NA TRBV2 CASGDRENTEAFF TGTGCCAGCGGTGACAGAGAGAACACTGAAGCTTTCTTT
TRBJ1-2 TRBD1 many TRBV5-4 CASSLFRTGDNYGYTF TGTGCCAGCAGCCTATTCCGGACAGGGGACAACTATGGCTACACCTTC
TRBJ1-1 NA few TRBV5-4 CASSLARATEAFF TGTGCCAGCAGCTTGGCCCGGGCGACTGAAGCTTTCTTT
TRBJ1-2 NA few TRBV6-5 CASTGGYGYTF TGTGCCAGCACAGGAGGCTATGGCTACACCTTC
TRBJ1-5 NA few TRBV4-1 CASSQNAGVQPQHF TGCGCCAGCAGCCAGAACGCAGGGGTTCAGCCCCAGCATTTT
TRBJ2-3 TRBD2 few TRBV11-2 CASRPFLGLAGGTSTDTQYF TGTGCCAGCAGGCCCTTCCTTGGACTAGCGGGGGGAACTAGCACAGATACGCAGTATTTT
TRBJ2-3 NA few TRBV12-3/TRBV12-4 CASSPQAGPGDTQYF TGTGCCAGCAGCCCCCAAGCGGGCCCCGGGGATACGCAGTATTTT
TRBJ2-5 NA NA TRBV5-1 CASSLDSGGQETQYF TGCGCCAGCAGCCTGGACTCAGGGGGGCAAGAGACCCAGTACTTC
TRBJ2-3 NA NA TRBV11-2 CASSFSTRGRDTQYF TGTGCCAGCAGCTTTAGTACAAGGGGAAGAGATACGCAGTATTTT
TRBJ2-2 NA few TRBV16 CASSQSSLGRELFF TGTGCCAGCAGCCAATCCTCCCTGGGCAGGGAGCTGTTTTTT
TRBJ1-1 NA NA TRBV6-2/TRBV6-3 CASRKQVRAEAFF TGTGCCAGCAGAAAACAGGTTAGAGCTGAAGCTTTCTTT
TRBJ2-6 TRBD1 few TRBV2 CASTDRVLRANVLTF TGTGCCAGCACCGACAGGGTTTTGAGGGCCAACGTCCTGACTTTC
TRBJ1-2 TRBD1 many TRBV5-1 CASSPGQGYGYTF TGTGCCAGCAGCCCGGGACAGGGGTATGGCTACACCTTC
TRBJ1-1 TRBD1 few TRBV9 CASSAGQENTEAFF TGTGCCAGCAGCGCGGGACAGGAGAACACTGAAGCTTTCTTT
TRBJ2-5 NA few TRBV20-1 CSALRPKLRGKTQYF TGCAGTGCTCTTCGACCGAAACTCCGAGGAAAGACCCAGTACTTC
TRBJ2-2 NA NA TRBV12-3/TRBV12-4 CASKGTGGELFF TGTGCCAGCAAGGGAACTGGGGGGGAGCTGTTTTTT
TRBJ2-2 NA NA TRBV6-6 CASSSTAGGIGELFF TGTGCCAGCAGCTCAACGGCCGGGGGTATCGGGGAGCTGTTTTTT
TRBJ2-3 NA few TRBV28 CASSLNKRDTQYF TGTGCCAGCAGTCTCAACAAGCGAGATACGCAGTATTTT
TRBJ1-2 NA few TRBV4-1 CASSQGRRGSGYGYTF TGCGCCAGCAGCCAAGGTCGGAGGGGCTCGGGCTATGGCTACACCTTC
TRBJ2-2 NA many TRBV28 CASSSQNTGELFF TGTGCCAGCAGTTCTCAGAACACCGGGGAGCTGTTTTTT
TRBJ2-3 TRBD2 few TRBV12-3/TRBV12-4 CASSLGRRGGGATDTQYF TGTGCCAGCAGTTTGGGAAGACGGGGCGGGGGGGCCACAGATACGCAGTATTTT
TRBJ1-6 NA many TRBV7-2 CASRPDRSNSPLHF TGTGCCAGCAGGCCCGACAGAAGCAATTCACCCCTCCACTTT
TRBJ2-7 TRBD2 NA TRBV6-6 CASRLAGGLYEQYF TGTGCCAGCAGACTAGCGGGGGGCCTCTACGAGCAGTACTTC
TRBJ1-5 TRBD1 few TRBV29-1 CSVRQGPDQPQHF TGCAGCGTTAGACAGGGGCCGGATCAGCCCCAGCATTTT
TRBJ2-5 NA few TRBV20-1 CSARDRGRETQYF TGCAGTGCTAGAGACAGGGGCCGGGAGACCCAGTACTTC
TRBJ1-1 TRBD1 NA TRBV6-6 CASMRDRKAFF TGTGCCAGCATGAGGGACAGGAAAGCTTTCTTT
TRBJ1-1 NA many TRBV10-3 CAISEPEGSNTEAFF TGTGCCATCAGTGAGCCCGAAGGCAGCAACACTGAAGCTTTCTTT
TRBJ2-5 NA many TRBV7-8 CASSLALGPYQETQYF TGTGCCAGCAGCTTAGCGCTGGGACCGTACCAAGAGACCCAGTACTTC
TRBJ1-2 TRBD1 few TRBV4-2 CASSPDRGREGYTF TGTGCCAGCAGCCCGGACAGGGGGCGCGAGGGCTACACCTTC